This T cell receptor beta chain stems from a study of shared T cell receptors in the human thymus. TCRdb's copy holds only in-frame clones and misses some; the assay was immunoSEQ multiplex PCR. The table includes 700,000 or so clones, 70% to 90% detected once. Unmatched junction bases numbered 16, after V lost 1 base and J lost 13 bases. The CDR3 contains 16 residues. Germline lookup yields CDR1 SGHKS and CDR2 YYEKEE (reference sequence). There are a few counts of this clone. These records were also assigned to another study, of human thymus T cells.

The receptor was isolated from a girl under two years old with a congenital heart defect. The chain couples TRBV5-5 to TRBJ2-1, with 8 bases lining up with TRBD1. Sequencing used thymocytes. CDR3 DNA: TGTGCCAGCAGCTTGTTTTGGGGACAGGAGCTCCCAGTTCAGTTCTTC. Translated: CASSLFWGQELPVQFF. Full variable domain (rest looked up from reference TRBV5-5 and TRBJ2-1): DAGVTQSPTHLIKTRGQQVTLRCSPISGHKSVSWYQQVLGQGPQFIFQYYEKEERGRGNFPDRFSARQFPNYSSELNVNALLLGDSALYLCASSLFWGQELPVQFFGPGTRLTVL.